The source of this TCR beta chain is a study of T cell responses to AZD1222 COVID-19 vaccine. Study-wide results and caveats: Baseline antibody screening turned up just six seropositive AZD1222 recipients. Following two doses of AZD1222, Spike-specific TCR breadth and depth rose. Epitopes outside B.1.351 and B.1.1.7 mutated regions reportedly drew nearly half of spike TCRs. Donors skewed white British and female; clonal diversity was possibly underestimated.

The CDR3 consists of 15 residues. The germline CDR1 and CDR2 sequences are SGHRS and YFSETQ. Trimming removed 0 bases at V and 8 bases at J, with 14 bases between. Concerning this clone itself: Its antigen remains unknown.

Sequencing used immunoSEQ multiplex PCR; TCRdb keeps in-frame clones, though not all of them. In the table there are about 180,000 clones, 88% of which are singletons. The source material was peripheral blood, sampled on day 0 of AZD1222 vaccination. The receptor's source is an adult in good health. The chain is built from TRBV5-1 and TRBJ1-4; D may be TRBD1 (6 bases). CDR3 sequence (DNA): TGCGCCAGCAGCTTGGGCAGGGGAGAGGCGGAAAAACTGTTTTTT. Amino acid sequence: CASSLGRGEAEKLFF.